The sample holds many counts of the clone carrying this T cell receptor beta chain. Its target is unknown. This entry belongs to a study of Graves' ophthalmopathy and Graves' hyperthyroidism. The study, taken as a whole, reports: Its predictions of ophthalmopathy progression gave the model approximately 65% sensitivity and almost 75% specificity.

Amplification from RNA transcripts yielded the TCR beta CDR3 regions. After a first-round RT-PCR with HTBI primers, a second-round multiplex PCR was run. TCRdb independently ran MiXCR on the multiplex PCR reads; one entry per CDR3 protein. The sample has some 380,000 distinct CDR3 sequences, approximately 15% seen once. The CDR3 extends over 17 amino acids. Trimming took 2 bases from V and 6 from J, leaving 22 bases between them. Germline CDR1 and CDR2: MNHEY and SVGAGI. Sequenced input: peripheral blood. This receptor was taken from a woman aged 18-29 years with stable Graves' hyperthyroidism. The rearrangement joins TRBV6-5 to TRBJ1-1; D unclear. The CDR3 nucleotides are TGTGCCAGCAGTTACGATACGACACCAGAGAAGTGGGCTGAAGCTTTCTTT. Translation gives CASSYDTTPEKWAEAFF.